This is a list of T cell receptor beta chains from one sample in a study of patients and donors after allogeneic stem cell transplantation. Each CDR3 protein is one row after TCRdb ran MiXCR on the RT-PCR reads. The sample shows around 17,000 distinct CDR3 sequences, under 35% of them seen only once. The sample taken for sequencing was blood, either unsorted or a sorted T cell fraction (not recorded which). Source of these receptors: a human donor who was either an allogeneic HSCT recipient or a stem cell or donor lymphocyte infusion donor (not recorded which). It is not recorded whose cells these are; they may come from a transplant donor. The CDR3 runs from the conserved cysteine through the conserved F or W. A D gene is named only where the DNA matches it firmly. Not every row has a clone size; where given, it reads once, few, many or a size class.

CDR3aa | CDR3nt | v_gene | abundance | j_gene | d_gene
CASSLGEAYEQYF | TGCGCCAGCAGCTTGGGCGAGGCCTACGAGCAGTACTTC | TRBV5-1 | NA | TRBJ2-7 | NA
CASSPDPNTEAFF | TGTGCCAGCAGCCCAGACCCGAACACTGAAGCTTTCTTT | TRBV11-2 | NA | TRBJ1-1 | NA
CASRGRGDSNQPQHF | TGTGCCAGCAGAGGCAGGGGGGATAGCAATCAGCCCCAGCATTTT | TRBV2 | NA | TRBJ1-5 | TRBD1
CASSPWGFTVNTEAFF | TGTGCCAGCTCACCATGGGGCTTTACAGTGAACACTGAAGCTTTCTTT | TRBV18 | NA | TRBJ1-1 | NA
CAISDSNRGKSFF | TGTGCCATCAGTGACTCCAACAGGGGGAAATCTTTCTTT | TRBV10-3 | NA | TRBJ1-1 | TRBD1
CASRLDDSGQGYEQYF | TGCGCCAGCAGATTGGATGATTCGGGACAGGGCTACGAGCAGTACTTC | TRBV5-1 | NA | TRBJ2-7 | TRBD1
CASSLGTTTEAFF | TGCGCCAGCAGCCTTGGGACAACCACTGAAGCTTTCTTT | TRBV5-1 | few | TRBJ1-1 | NA
CASSPSGVEGYTF | TGTGCCAGCAGTCCCTCCGGGGTGGAGGGCTACACCTTC | TRBV12-3/TRBV12-4 | many | TRBJ1-2 | NA
CASSPGGGSNQPQHF | TGTGCCAGCAGCCCGGGGGGCGGAAGCAATCAGCCCCAGCATTTT | TRBV7-9 | NA | TRBJ1-5 | NA
CASSLGAGVVNEQFF | TGTGCCAGCAGCTTAGGCGCAGGGGTGGTGAATGAGCAGTTCTTC | TRBV7-8 | NA | TRBJ2-1 | NA
CASSLVQGNSPLHF | TGCGCCAGCAGCTTGGTACAGGGAAATTCACCCCTCCACTTT | TRBV5-1 | few | TRBJ1-6 | NA
CASSLSRGALSF | TGTGCCAGCAGCTTAAGTCGGGGGGCCCTTTCCTTC | TRBV11-2 | NA | TRBJ2-4 | NA
CASSYPGLIYEQYF | TGTGCCAGCAGTTACCCGGGACTAATTTACGAGCAGTACTTC | TRBV6-6 | NA | TRBJ2-7 | TRBD2
CASSHQGPGGPNYGYTF | TGTGCCAGCTCGCATCAGGGCCCGGGAGGTCCTAACTATGGCTACACCTTC | TRBV18 | few | TRBJ1-2 | NA
CASSANRAWNTEAFF | TGTGCCAGCTCAGCAAACCGGGCCTGGAACACTGAAGCTTTCTTT | TRBV18 | few | TRBJ1-1 | NA
CASRTANTEAFF | TGCGCCAGCAGGACAGCGAACACTGAAGCTTTCTTT | TRBV5-1 | few | TRBJ1-1 | NA
CASSPTTGGGYGYTF | TGTGCCAGCAGCCCAACGACAGGGGGCGGTTATGGCTACACCTTC | TRBV9 | NA | TRBJ1-2 | TRBD1
CASSRTGYNEQFF | TGTGCCAGCAGCAGGACAGGGTACAATGAGCAGTTCTTC | TRBV6-5 | NA | TRBJ2-1 | TRBD1
CATSDLWHEQFF | TGTGCCACCAGTGATTTGTGGCATGAGCAGTTCTTC | TRBV24-1 | NA | TRBJ2-1 | NA
CSARVENTEAFF | TGCAGTGCTAGAGTGGAGAACACTGAAGCTTTCTTT | TRBV20-1 | NA | TRBJ1-1 | NA
CASSLKAGFGQPQHF | TGTGCCAGCAGTTTAAAGGCAGGGTTTGGACAGCCCCAGCATTTT | TRBV12-3/TRBV12-4 | NA | TRBJ1-5 | NA
CASRSGSEAFF | TGTGCCAGCAGGTCGGGATCTGAAGCTTTCTTT | TRBV5-6 | NA | TRBJ1-1 | NA
CASSLRDLQVGGYTF | TGTGCCAGCAGCCTCCGGGACCTCCAGGTGGGAGGCTACACCTTC | TRBV7-9 | few | TRBJ1-2 | NA
CASIGGGSYMNTEAFF | TGTGCCAGCATAGGGGGAGGATCTTACATGAACACTGAAGCTTTCTTT | TRBV27 | NA | TRBJ1-1 | NA
CASSYRLAGGSGELFF | TGTGCCAGCAGTTACCGACTAGCGGGGGGATCAGGAGAGCTGTTTTTT | TRBV27 | NA | TRBJ2-2 | TRBD2
CASLPRAGGAYEQYF | TGTGCCAGCCTCCCCCGGGCAGGGGGGGCCTACGAGCAGTACTTC | TRBV28 | NA | TRBJ2-7 | NA
CSASPLEQETQYF | TGCAGTGCTAGCCCCCTAGAGCAAGAGACCCAGTACTTC | TRBV20-1 | NA | TRBJ2-5 | NA
CASSLGQGNRAFF | TGTGCCAGCAGCCTAGGACAGGGTAATCGGGCTTTCTTT | TRBV7-9 | few | TRBJ1-1 | TRBD1
CASSSHGRTNEKLFF | TGTGCCAGCAGCTCCCATGGGAGGACTAATGAAAAACTGTTTTTT | TRBV12-3/TRBV12-4 | many | TRBJ1-4 | NA
CASSRGRLSPLHF | TGTGCCAGCAGTAGAGGGAGGCTTTCACCCCTCCACTTT | TRBV28 | few | TRBJ1-6 | NA
CASSLFLDSNQPQHF | TGTGCCAGCAGCTTGTTTCTGGATAGCAATCAGCCCCAGCATTTT | TRBV5-5 | NA | TRBJ1-5 | NA
CASSFTQQGAYGYTF | TGTGCCAGCAGTTTCACTCAACAGGGGGCCTATGGCTACACCTTC | TRBV6-5 | medium-sized | TRBJ1-2 | TRBD1
CASSHHRGLDGYEQYF | TGTGCCAGCAGCCACCACAGGGGGCTAGATGGCTACGAGCAGTACTTC | TRBV4-2 | NA | TRBJ2-7 | TRBD1
CASSLGVYYGYTF | TGTGCCAGCAGCTTAGGGGTTTACTATGGCTACACCTTC | TRBV13 | many | TRBJ1-2 | NA
CASGRRGAGTEAFF | TGTGCCAGCGGGCGGAGGGGGGCGGGCACTGAAGCTTTCTTT | TRBV6-6 | few | TRBJ1-1 | NA
CASSLQGGNTIYF | TGTGCCAGCAGCTTACAGGGGGGAAACACCATATATTTT | TRBV7-2 | NA | TRBJ1-3 | NA
CASSFLMGKQGTEAFF | TGTGCCAGCAGTTTCCTTATGGGGAAACAGGGGACAGAAGCTTTCTTT | TRBV28 | NA | TRBJ1-1 | TRBD1
CASLGANTGELFF | TGTGCCAGCTTGGGGGCGAACACCGGGGAGCTGTTTTTT | TRBV4-2 | few | TRBJ2-2 | NA
CSARDIGQFNQPQHF | TGCAGTGCTAGAGATATTGGACAGTTCAATCAGCCCCAGCATTTT | TRBV20-1 | few | TRBJ1-5 | NA
CRLRATNEKLFF | TGCAGGTTGAGGGCAACTAATGAAAAACTGTTTTTT | TRBV20-1 | NA | TRBJ1-4 | NA
CSVGGPGYYGYTF | TGCAGCGTCGGGGGACCGGGGTACTATGGCTACACCTTC | TRBV29-1 | NA | TRBJ1-2 | NA